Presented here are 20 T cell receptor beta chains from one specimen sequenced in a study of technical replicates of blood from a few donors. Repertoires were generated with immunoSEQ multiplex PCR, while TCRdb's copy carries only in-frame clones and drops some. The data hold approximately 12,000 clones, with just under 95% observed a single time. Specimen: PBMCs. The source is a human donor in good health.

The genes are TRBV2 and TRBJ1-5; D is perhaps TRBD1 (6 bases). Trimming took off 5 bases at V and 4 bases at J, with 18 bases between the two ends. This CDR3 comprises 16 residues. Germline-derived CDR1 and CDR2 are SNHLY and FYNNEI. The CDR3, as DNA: TGTGCCAGCAGTTATTTTCGGACAGCGATGAATCAGCCCCAGCATTTT. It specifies CASSYFRTAMNQPQHF.

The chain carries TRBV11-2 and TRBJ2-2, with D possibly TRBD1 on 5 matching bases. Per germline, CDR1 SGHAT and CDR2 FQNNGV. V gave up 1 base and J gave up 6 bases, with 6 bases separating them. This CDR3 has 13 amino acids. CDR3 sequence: CASSLVGAGELFF. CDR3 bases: TGTGCCAGCAGCTTAGTAGGGGCCGGGGAGCTGTTTTTT.

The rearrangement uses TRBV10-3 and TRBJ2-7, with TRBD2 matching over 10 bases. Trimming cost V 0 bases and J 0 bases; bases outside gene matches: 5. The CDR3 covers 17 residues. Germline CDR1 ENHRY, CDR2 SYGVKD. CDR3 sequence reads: CAISESLAGVTSYEQYF. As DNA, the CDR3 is TGTGCCATCAGTGAGTCGCTAGCGGGAGTAACCTCCTACGAGCAGTACTTC.

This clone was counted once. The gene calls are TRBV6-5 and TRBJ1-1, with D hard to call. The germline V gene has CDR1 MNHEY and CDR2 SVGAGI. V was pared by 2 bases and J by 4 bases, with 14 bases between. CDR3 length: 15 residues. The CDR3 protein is CASSYGLPQSTEAFF. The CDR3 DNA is TGTGCCAGCAGTTACGGACTCCCGCAATCCACTGAAGCTTTCTTT.

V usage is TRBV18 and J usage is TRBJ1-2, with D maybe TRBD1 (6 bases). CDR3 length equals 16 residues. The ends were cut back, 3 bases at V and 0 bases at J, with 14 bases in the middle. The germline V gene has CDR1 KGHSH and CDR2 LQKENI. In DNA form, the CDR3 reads TGTGCCAGCTCACCTATAGGACAGATTACTAACTATGGCTACACCTTC. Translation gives CASSPIGQITNYGYTF.

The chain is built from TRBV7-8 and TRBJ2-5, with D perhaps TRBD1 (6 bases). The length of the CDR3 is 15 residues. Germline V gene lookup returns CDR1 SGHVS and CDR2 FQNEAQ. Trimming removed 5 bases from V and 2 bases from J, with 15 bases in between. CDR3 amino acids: CASSPSAGQQETQYF. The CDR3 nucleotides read TGTGCCAGCAGCCCCTCGGCCGGACAGCAAGAGACCCAGTACTTC.

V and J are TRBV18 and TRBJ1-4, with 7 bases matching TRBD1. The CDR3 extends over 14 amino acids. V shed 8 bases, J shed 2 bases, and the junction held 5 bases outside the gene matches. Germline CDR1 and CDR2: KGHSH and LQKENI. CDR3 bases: TGTGCCAGCACCCGACAGGGTACTAATGAAAAACTGTTTTTT. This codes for CASTRQGTNEKLFF.

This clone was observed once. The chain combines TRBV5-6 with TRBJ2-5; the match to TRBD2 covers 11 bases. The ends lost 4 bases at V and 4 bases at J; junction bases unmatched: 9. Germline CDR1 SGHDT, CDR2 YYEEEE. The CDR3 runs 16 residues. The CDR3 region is CASSPRVAGGLETQYF. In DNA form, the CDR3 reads TGTGCCAGCAGCCCCCGGGTAGCGGGAGGGCTAGAGACCCAGTACTTC.

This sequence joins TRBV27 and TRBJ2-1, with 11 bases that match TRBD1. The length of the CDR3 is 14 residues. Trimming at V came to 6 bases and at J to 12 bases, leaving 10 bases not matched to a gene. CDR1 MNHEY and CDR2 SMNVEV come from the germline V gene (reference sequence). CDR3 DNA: TGTGCCAGCAGGGCCGGGACAGGGGGGTTTGGGCAGTTCTTC. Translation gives CASRAGTGGFGQFF.

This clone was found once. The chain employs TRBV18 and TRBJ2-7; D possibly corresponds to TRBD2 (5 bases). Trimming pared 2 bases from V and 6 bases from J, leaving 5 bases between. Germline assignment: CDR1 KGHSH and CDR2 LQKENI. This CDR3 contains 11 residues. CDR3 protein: CASSPEGEQYF. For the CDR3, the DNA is TGTGCCAGCTCACCAGAGGGCGAGCAGTACTTC. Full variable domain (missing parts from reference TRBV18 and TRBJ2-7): NAGVMQNPRHLVRRRGQEARLRCSPMKGHSHVYWYRQLPEEGLKFMVYLQKENIIDESGMPKERFSAEFPKEGPSILRIQQVVRGDSAAYFCASSPEGEQYFGPGTRLTVT.

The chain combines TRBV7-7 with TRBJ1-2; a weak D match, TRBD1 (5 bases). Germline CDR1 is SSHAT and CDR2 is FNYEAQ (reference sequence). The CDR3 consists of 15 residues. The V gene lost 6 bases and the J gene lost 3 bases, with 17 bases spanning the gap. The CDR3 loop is CASSLLRSGYYGYTF. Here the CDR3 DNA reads TGTGCCAGCAGTTTACTGCGTTCAGGGTACTATGGCTACACCTTC.

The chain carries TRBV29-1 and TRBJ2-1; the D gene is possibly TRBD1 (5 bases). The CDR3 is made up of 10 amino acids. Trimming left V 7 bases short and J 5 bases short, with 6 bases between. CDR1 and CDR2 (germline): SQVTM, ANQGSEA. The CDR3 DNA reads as TGCAGCGGGGGCGACAATGAGCAGTTCTTC. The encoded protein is CSGGDNEQFF.

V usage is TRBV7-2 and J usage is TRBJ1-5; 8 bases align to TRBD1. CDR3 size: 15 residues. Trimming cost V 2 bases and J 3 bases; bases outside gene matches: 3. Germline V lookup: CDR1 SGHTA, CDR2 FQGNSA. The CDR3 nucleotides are TGTGCCAGCAGCTTACAGGACAGGGACAATCAGCCCCAGCATTTT. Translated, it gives CASSLQDRDNQPQHF.

DNA for the CDR3: TGTGCCAGCAGTTACTCGGCTAGCGGCTCCTACGAGCAGTACTTC. Protein: CASSYSASGSYEQYF. The chain links TRBV6-5 to TRBJ2-7; the match to TRBD2 covers 7 bases. CDR1 and CDR2 (germline): MNHEY, SVGAGI. CDR3 length: 15 amino acids. The V segment lost 0 bases and the J segment 0 bases; nucleotides outside the gene matches: 2.

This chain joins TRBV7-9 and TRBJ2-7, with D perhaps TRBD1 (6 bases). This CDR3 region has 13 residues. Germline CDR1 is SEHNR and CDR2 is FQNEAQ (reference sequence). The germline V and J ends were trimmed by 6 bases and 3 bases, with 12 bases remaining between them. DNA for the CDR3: TGTGCCAGCAGGAACGGACAGAGCTACGAGCAGTACTTC. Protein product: CASRNGQSYEQYF.

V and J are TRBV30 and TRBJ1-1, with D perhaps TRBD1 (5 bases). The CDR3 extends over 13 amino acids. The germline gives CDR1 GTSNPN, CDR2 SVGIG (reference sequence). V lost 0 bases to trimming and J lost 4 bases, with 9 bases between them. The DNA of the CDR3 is TGTGCCTGGAGTGTACTGACAGCCACTGAAGCTTTCTTT. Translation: CAWSVLTATEAFF.

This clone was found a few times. Written as DNA, the CDR3 is TGTGCCAGCACTCTCCCGTCAGGGGTTAACTATGGCTACACCTTC. Protein sequence: CASTLPSGVNYGYTF. This rearrangement joins TRBV28 to TRBJ1-2, with D tentatively TRBD1 (6 bases). The CDR3 contains 15 residues. Germline assignment: CDR1 MDHEN and CDR2 SYDVKM. Trimming cost V 7 bases and J 1 base, with 16 bases left between them.

CDR3 loop: CASMVTSNTGELFF. CDR3 in DNA: TGTGCCAGTATGGTGACTAGCAACACCGGGGAGCTGTTTTTT. The chain carries TRBV19 and TRBJ2-2; the match to TRBD2 covers 7 bases. The CDR3 sequence is 14 residues long. Germline V lookup: CDR1 LNHDA, CDR2 SQIVND (reference sequence). J lost 2 bases, V lost 7 bases, and 4 bases had no gene match.

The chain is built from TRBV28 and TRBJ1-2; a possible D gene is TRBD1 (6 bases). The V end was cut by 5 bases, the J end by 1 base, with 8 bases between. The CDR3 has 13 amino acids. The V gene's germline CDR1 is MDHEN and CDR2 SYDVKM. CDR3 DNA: TGTGCCAGCAGTCTCAGGGGTAACTATGGCTACACCTTC. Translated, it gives CASSLRGNYGYTF.

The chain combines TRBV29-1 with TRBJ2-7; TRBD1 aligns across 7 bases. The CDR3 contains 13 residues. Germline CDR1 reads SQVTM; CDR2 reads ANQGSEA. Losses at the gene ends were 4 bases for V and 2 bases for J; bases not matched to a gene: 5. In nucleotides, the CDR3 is TGCAGCGTTGGAGGGACAGAAACCTACGAGCAGTACTTC. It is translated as CSVGGTETYEQYF.